Presented here are 20 T cell receptor beta chains from one specimen sequenced in a study of blood T cell repertoires in COVID-19 (dated by TCRdb to the early 2020s). Library preparation employed the immunoSEQ multiplex PCR assay. Here the immuneACCESS table is served through TCRdb, limited to in-frame sequences with V and J called. Missing clones are a known gap in these copies; in checked studies unresolved V genes cover under half, and the rest lacks a known reason. This sample is represented by under 200,000 clones; around nine tenths of them were singletons. The ten largest clones capture about 6.6% of the sample. Sequences were obtained from PBMCs or T cells enriched from blood (not recorded which). The receptors here all came from a woman aged 45-60 years who had recovered from COVID-19.

The rearrangement joins TRBV5-4 to TRBJ1-2, with 8 bases fitting TRBD1. The CDR3 has 14 residues. V shed 3 bases and J 8 bases; nucleotides not matched to a gene: 9. CDR1 SGHNT and CDR2 YYREEE come from the germline V gene (reference sequence). Here the CDR3 reads CASSYDRGKGGYTF. The DNA of the CDR3 is TGTGCCAGCAGCTACGACAGGGGAAAGGGGGGCTACACCTTC.

This chain joins TRBV9 and TRBJ1-3, with TRBD1 as a possible D gene (6 bases). CDR1 is SGDLS and CDR2 is YYNGEE in the germline V gene. Trimming pared 0 bases from V and 4 bases from J, leaving 11 bases between. The length of the CDR3 is 15 residues. Here the CDR3 DNA reads TGTGCCAGCAGCGTAGGATCAGGGGACGGAAACACCATATATTTT. Amino acid sequence: CASSVGSGDGNTIYF.

The CDR3 region has the DNA TGTGCCAGCAGCCAAGAGGAGAGGGAAGCTTTCTTT. Translation gives CASSQEEREAFF. The rearrangement joins TRBV3-1 (or the pseudogene TRBV3-2) to TRBJ1-1; D gene ambiguous. CDR1 and CDR2 (germline): LGHDT, YNNKEL (reference sequence). The CDR3 runs to 12 residues. Trimming took 0 bases from V and 8 from J, leaving 7 bases between them.

This chain links TRBV18 with TRBJ1-5; D is perhaps TRBD1 (5 bases). Germline assignment: CDR1 KGHSH and CDR2 LQKENI. This CDR3 contains 16 residues. Trimming cost V 1 base and J 2 bases, with 12 bases left between them. DNA of the CDR3: TGTGCCAGCTCACCACAGGGGCCCCAGGGCAATCAGCCCCAGCATTTT. Amino acid sequence: CASSPQGPQGNQPQHF.

The chain recombines TRBV9 with TRBJ2-2, with TRBD1 as a possible D gene (6 bases). V shed 3 bases and J shed 4 bases, with 10 bases lying between them. Germline CDR1 and CDR2: SGDLS and YYNGEE. The CDR3 spans 14 residues. CDR3 DNA sequence: TGTGCCAGCAGCGAACCAGGGGTCACCGGGGAGCTGTTTTTT. It yields the protein CASSEPGVTGELFF.

The rearrangement uses TRBV27 and TRBJ1-4, with TRBD1 matching 7 bases. V lost 6 bases and J lost 7; bases outside the gene matches: 11. The CDR3 has 15 residues. Germline lookup yields CDR1 MNHEY and CDR2 SMNVEV (reference sequence). CDR3 sequence reads: CASSPYDAGGEKLFF. The DNA for the CDR3 is TGTGCCAGCAGCCCCTACGATGCAGGGGGTGAAAAACTGTTTTTT.

The gene calls are TRBV2 and TRBJ1-1; 7 bases map to TRBD1. The ends lost 4 bases at V and 2 bases at J; junction bases unmatched: 4. Germline assignment: CDR1 SNHLY and CDR2 FYNNEI. The CDR3 is made up of 14 amino acids. The DNA for the CDR3 is TGTGCCAGCAGTGGTGGGACAGTTAACACTGAAGCTTTCTTT. Amino acids: CASSGGTVNTEAFF.

V usage is TRBV19 and J usage is TRBJ1-6; no firm D call. CDR3 length: 16 residues. Trimming left V 8 bases short and J 5 bases short, with 19 bases between. Germline V gene sequence: CDR1 LNHDA, CDR2 SQIVND (reference sequence). CDR3 sequence reads: CASSETLLPHNSPLHF. The CDR3, as DNA: TGTGCCAGTTCGGAGACCCTATTACCCCATAATTCACCCCTCCACTTT.

The sample holds one count of this clone. The rearrangement joins TRBV14 to TRBJ1-5, with D possibly being TRBD1 (5 bases). Germline lookup yields CDR1 SGHDN and CDR2 FVKESK. Trimming took 5 bases from V and 6 from J, leaving 11 bases between them. There are 13 residues in the CDR3. The CDR3 bases are TGTGCCAGCAGCGGGGGGATTGGTCAGCCCCAGCATTTT. Translation gives CASSGGIGQPQHF.

The V call is TRBV5-1, the J call TRBJ1-1, with unresolved D. There are 12 residues in the CDR3. Looked up from germline, CDR1 is SGHRS and CDR2 is YFSETQ. Trimming took off 5 bases at V and 11 bases at J, with 16 bases between the two ends. The CDR3 reads CASREEGWEAFF. The CDR3 DNA is TGCGCCAGCAGAGAAGAAGGGTGGGAGGCTTTCTTT.

V gene TRBV12-3 or TRBV12-4 combines with J gene TRBJ1-3, with D hard to call. The CDR3 loop spans 13 amino acids. Trimming stripped 3 bases from V and 4 bases from J, with 7 bases between. In DNA form, the CDR3 reads TGTGCCAGCAGTTTCCCGGGGGGAAACACCATATATTTT. The encoded protein is CASSFPGGNTIYF.

The CDR3 DNA is TGTGCCAGCAGCCTCTTACGACAGGGTGGCCAGCCCCAGCATTTT. Encoded protein: CASSLLRQGGQPQHF. The V and J genes are TRBV7-2 and TRBJ1-5; 7 bases map to TRBD1. The germline gives CDR1 SGHTA, CDR2 FQGNSA. V lost 5 bases to trimming and J lost 7 bases; unmatched junction nucleotides: 11. The CDR3 has 15 amino acids.

The rearrangement uses TRBV5-1 and TRBJ2-1, with D maybe TRBD2 (6 bases). V was pared by 6 bases and J by 8 bases, with 15 bases between. Per germline, CDR1 SGHRS and CDR2 YFSETQ. This CDR3 has 13 residues. CDR3 in amino acids: CASMRDSWDEQFF. In DNA, the CDR3 is TGCGCCAGCATGAGGGACTCTTGGGATGAGCAGTTCTTC.

This sequence joins TRBV6-5 and TRBJ2-7; the D is unclear. This CDR3 contains 14 residues. V was shortened by 2 bases and J by 0 bases, with 8 bases between the two germline ends. Looked up from germline, CDR1 is MNHEY and CDR2 is SVGAGI. This CDR3 reads CASSYKESSYEQYF. The CDR3 DNA sequence: TGTGCCAGCAGTTACAAGGAGAGCTCCTACGAGCAGTACTTC.

The V gene is TRBV5-1, the J gene TRBJ1-4; 8 bases are shared with TRBD1. The CDR3 has 16 residues. Trimming took 4 bases from V and 5 from J; bases not matched to a gene: 10. The V gene's germline CDR1 is SGHRS and CDR2 YFSETQ. DNA for the CDR3: TGCGCCAGCAGCCTAAATCCAGGGGGCTCAAATGAAAAACTGTTTTTT. Translating it yields CASSLNPGGSNEKLFF.

The genes are TRBV6-5 and TRBJ2-2; D ambiguous. The CDR3 loop spans 13 amino acids. CDR1 is MNHEY and CDR2 is SVGAGI in the germline V gene. V lost 10 bases, J lost 3 bases, and 12 bases lay in between. The CDR3 here is CAIGGSYTGELFF. CDR3 in DNA: TGTGCCATCGGCGGTTCGTACACCGGGGAGCTGTTTTTT.

In DNA form, the CDR3 reads TGTGCCAGCAGCGTACGAGGGGGCCTCTATGGCTACACCTTC. Translation: CASSVRGGLYGYTF. The rearrangement uses TRBV9 and TRBJ1-2; 7 positions agree with TRBD1. The CDR3 sequence is 14 residues long. V trimming: 1 base; J trimming: 4 bases; junction bases outside the gene matches: 4. Germline-derived CDR1 and CDR2 are SGDLS and YYNGEE.

This clone was picked up a small number of times. The J gene is TRBJ2-5, the V gene TRBV13, with 8 positions matching TRBD2. V was pared by 5 bases and J by 3 bases, with 5 bases of the junction left unmatched. Per the germline V gene, CDR1 is PRHDT and CDR2 is FYEKMQ (reference sequence). This CDR3 spans 14 amino acids. The CDR3 DNA reads TGTGCCAGCAGCCGGCGGGGGGCGAAAGAGACCCAGTACTTC. Translated: CASSRRGAKETQYF.

The chain couples TRBV11-3 to TRBJ2-7, with D perhaps matching TRBD2 (5 bases). The CDR3 has 12 amino acids. In germline, CDR1 is SGHNT, CDR2 YENEEA. Trimming pared 3 bases from V and 7 bases from J, leaving 10 bases between. CDR3 in amino acids: CASSFGPGEQYF. DNA for the CDR3: TGTGCCAGCAGCTTTGGCCCGGGGGAGCAGTACTTC.

This chain uses TRBV20-1 with TRBJ1-5; the D is unclear. Trimming removed 3 bases from V and 3 bases from J, with 9 bases in between. CDR1 is DFQATT and CDR2 is SNEGSKA in the germline V gene (reference sequence). The CDR3 has 13 amino acids. Written as DNA, the CDR3 is TGCAGTGCTAGTCTACAGCTCAATCAGCCCCAGCATTTT. This translates into CSASLQLNQPQHF.